This passage covers 31 T cell receptor beta chains from one sample sequenced in a study of blood T cell repertoires in COVID-19. The method was immunoSEQ multiplex PCR; TCRdb's version includes in-frame clones alone and lacks a portion of them. This sample has 300,000 to 400,000 clones, with about 82% found just once. The sequenced material came from peripheral blood. These receptors all stem from a human donor in a cohort sampled during active COVID-19.

This rearrangement joins TRBV6-5 to TRBJ1-2; D possibly corresponds to TRBD1 (5 bases). In germline, CDR1 is MNHEY, CDR2 SVGAGI. V was clipped by 3 bases and J by 8 bases, with 22 bases between them. This CDR3 is built from 16 residues. This CDR3 reads CASSYNRQKNPRGYTF. In nucleotides, the CDR3 is TGTGCCAGCAGTTATAACAGGCAAAAAAATCCGAGGGGCTACACCTTC.

V and J are TRBV19 and TRBJ2-7, with D uncertain. Germline values: CDR1 LNHDA, CDR2 SQIVND (reference sequence). The CDR3 has 12 residues. Trimming left V 4 bases short and J 6 bases short, with 10 bases between. CDR3 DNA sequence: TGTGCCAGTAGTAACACCCCCCTCGAGCAGTACTTC. Protein sequence: CASSNTPLEQYF.

V usage is TRBV6-5 and J usage is TRBJ2-7; D may be TRBD2 (7 bases). The CDR3 covers 15 residues. In germline, CDR1 is MNHEY, CDR2 SVGAGI. With 6 bases removed from V and 4 bases from J, the gap between germline ends came to 19 bases. CDR3 bases: TGTGCCAGCAGACACTCACAGGGAGGGGCTTACGAGCAGTACTTC. It yields the protein CASRHSQGGAYEQYF.

This clone has only a few counts. The chain joins TRBV5-8 to TRBJ1-6; TRBD1 might be the D (6 bases). Germline loops: CDR1 SGHTS, CDR2 YDEGEE. The ends were cut back, 0 bases at V and 8 bases at J, with 15 bases in the middle. The CDR3 totals 16 residues. The CDR3 DNA is TGTGCCAGCAGCTTGGAAGCCCGGGACATTCATTCACCCCTCCACTTT. Encoded protein: CASSLEARDIHSPLHF.

The chain joins TRBV4-2 to TRBJ2-2, with 7 bases identical to TRBD2. Trimming at V came to 1 base and at J to 5 bases, leaving 13 bases not matched to a gene. The CDR3 covers 18 residues. The germline CDR1 and CDR2 sequences are LGHNA and YNFKEQ. The CDR3 protein is CASSQALWRGNGTGELFF. In DNA form, the CDR3 reads TGTGCCAGCAGCCAAGCTCTCTGGCGGGGGAATGGAACCGGGGAGCTGTTTTTT.

The chain recombines TRBV11-2 with TRBJ2-7; D is perhaps TRBD2 (6 bases). Deletions cut 5 bases from V and 9 bases from J, with 20 bases between. The germline CDR1 and CDR2 sequences are SGHAT and FQNNGV. This CDR3 region has 14 residues. CDR3 loop: CASSPSDGGQVQYF. CDR3 nucleotide sequence: TGTGCCAGCAGCCCATCGGACGGAGGGCAAGTGCAGTACTTC.

The V and J genes are TRBV25-1 and TRBJ1-1; D remains unclear. V gave up 4 bases and J gave up 9 bases, with 12 bases separating them. The germline V gene has CDR1 MGHDK and CDR2 SYGVNS. The CDR3 contains 12 residues. As DNA, the CDR3 is TGTGCCAGCAGTGGGACGGGGTTTAAAGCTTTCTTT. Translating gives CASSGTGFKAFF.

The rearrangement joins TRBV4-1 to TRBJ2-2, with 9 bases identical to TRBD1. In germline, CDR1 is MGHRA, CDR2 YSYEKL. The CDR3 has 17 residues. The V gene end was trimmed by 3 bases and the J gene end by 3 bases; junction bases not matched to a gene: 8. The CDR3 sequence: CASSHHYRDRDTGELFF. The DNA for the CDR3 is TGCGCCAGCAGCCATCATTACCGGGACAGGGACACCGGGGAGCTGTTTTTT.

The rearrangement uses TRBV24-1 and TRBJ2-1; 7 bases agree with TRBD1. The CDR3 runs 15 residues. CDR1 and CDR2 (germline): KGHDR, SFDVKD. V was pared by 3 bases and J by 6 bases, with 7 bases of the junction left unmatched. CDR3 DNA: TGTGCCACCAGTGATCCGGGACAGCCCCTCAATGAGCAGTTCTTC. This sequence encodes CATSDPGQPLNEQFF.

V usage is TRBV6-1 and J usage is TRBJ1-5; D not certain. The CDR3 is made up of 14 amino acids. V lost 2 bases, J lost 5 bases, and 10 bases lay in between. The germline CDR1 and CDR2 sequences are MNHNS and SASEGT. CDR3 nucleotides: TGTGCCAGCAGTGAACGTAGAGGTTATCAGCCCCAGCATTTT. Amino acids: CASSERRGYQPQHF.

The chain couples TRBV7-9 to TRBJ1-1; 7 bases line up with TRBD1. Trimming took 4 bases from V and 7 from J; bases not matched to a gene: 6. Looked up from germline, CDR1 is SEHNR and CDR2 is FQNEAQ (reference sequence). The CDR3 contains 13 residues. The CDR3 region has the DNA TGTGCCAGCAGCTCAATGACAGGGATTGAAGCTTTCTTT. This translates into CASSSMTGIEAFF.

This clone was observed at least ten times. The V and J genes are TRBV5-1 and TRBJ1-2, with 10 bases fitting TRBD1. The CDR3 runs 16 residues. The trim removed 0 bases at V and 5 bases at J, leaving 7 bases unmatched. CDR1 is SGHRS, CDR2 YFSETQ, per germline. The CDR3 DNA reads as TGCGCCAGCAGCTTGGATTCCGGGACAGGGGTATATGGCTACACCTTC. Protein: CASSLDSGTGVYGYTF.

This clone came up a few times. The genes are TRBV27 and TRBJ2-7, with D possibly matching TRBD2 (5 bases). V was clipped by 4 bases and J by 6 bases, with 13 bases between them. The CDR3 covers 13 residues. Germline-derived CDR1 and CDR2 are MNHEY and SMNVEV (reference sequence). The CDR3 nucleotides are TGTGCCAGCAGTTCCACTAGTGCGGGCGAGCAGTACTTC. It specifies CASSSTSAGEQYF.

The chain carries TRBV7-9 and TRBJ1-1; D is unclear. The germline CDR1 and CDR2 sequences are SEHNR and FQNEAQ (reference sequence). With 5 bases removed from V and 5 bases from J, the gap between germline ends came to 6 bases. The CDR3 runs 11 residues. CDR3: CASSHETEAFF. The DNA for the CDR3 is TGTGCCAGCAGCCATGAGACTGAAGCTTTCTTT.

V is TRBV14 and J is TRBJ2-3; TRBD2 is a possible D gene (5 bases). The CDR3 runs to 15 residues. The germline V gene encodes CDR1 SGHDN and CDR2 FVKESK. V was pared by 1 base and J by 6 bases, with 14 bases between. In DNA, the CDR3 is TGTGCCAGCAGCCAAGCCTCGTCGGGGTGGGATACGCAGTATTTT. The encoded protein is CASSQASSGWDTQYF.

The chain links TRBV7-2 to TRBJ2-2, with 8 bases fitting TRBD1. Germline CDR1 SGHTA, CDR2 FQGNSA. The CDR3 is 16 amino acids. The trim removed 2 bases at V and 2 bases at J, leaving 4 bases unmatched. The CDR3 DNA reads as TGTGCCAGCAGCTTATTGGGGACAGGAAACACCGGGGAGCTGTTTTTT. This codes for CASSLLGTGNTGELFF.

Comments on this clone: One end of the junction varies from germline; a read error may be responsible. The chain is built from TRBV18 and TRBJ1-3; no clear D. Germline V gene data show CDR1 as KGHSH and CDR2 as LQKENI. The CDR3 covers 15 residues. The CDR3 DNA sequence: TGTGCCAGCTCACCTCGTGGCCCATCTGGAGACACCATATATTTT. Translating gives CASSPRGPSGDTIYF.

This chain joins TRBV6-5 and TRBJ1-1; D is undetermined. The CDR3 runs 14 residues. Germline V gene sequence: CDR1 MNHEY, CDR2 SVGAGI. Trimming shortened V by 0 bases and J by 1 base, and 6 bases separated the two germline ends. The DNA of the CDR3 is TGTGCCAGCAGTTACTCGTTCCAGAACACTGAAGCTTTCTTT. Translating gives CASSYSFQNTEAFF.

The rearrangement links TRBV19 to TRBJ1-5; no definite D call. Germline CDR1 and CDR2: LNHDA and SQIVND (reference sequence). This CDR3 has 14 residues. Trimming removed 3 bases at V and 0 bases at J, with 6 bases between. The CDR3 DNA reads as TGTGCCAGTAGTATGGAGTTTAGCAATCAGCCCCAGCATTTT. Protein sequence: CASSMEFSNQPQHF.

The rearrangement joins TRBV3-1 (or the pseudogene TRBV3-2) to TRBJ2-3; 7 bases line up with TRBD1. The junction had 10 bases not matched to a gene; V was cut back by 5 bases and J by 5 bases. The CDR3 spans 15 residues. Germline V gene data show CDR1 as LGHDT and CDR2 as YNNKEL (reference sequence). The CDR3 sequence is CASSYLDRDGDTQYF. The DNA for the CDR3 is TGTGCCAGCAGCTACTTAGACAGGGATGGAGATACGCAGTATTTT.

This clone was counted once. The chain uses TRBV7-9 and TRBJ2-5, with 8 bases matching TRBD1. Germline loops: CDR1 SEHNR, CDR2 FQNEAQ (reference sequence). The V gene end was trimmed by 2 bases and the J gene end by 2 bases; junction bases not matched to a gene: 1. The CDR3 totals 14 residues. DNA for the CDR3: TGTGCCAGCAGCTTAAACAGGGGGCAAGAGACCCAGTACTTC. Translating gives CASSLNRGQETQYF.

The chain uses TRBV5-4 and TRBJ1-3; D might be TRBD1 (5 bases). Trimming removed 5 bases from V and 2 bases from J, with 11 bases in between. Germline CDR1 reads SGHNT; CDR2 reads YYREEE (reference sequence). CDR3 length: 14 residues. CDR3: CASSLPGAGNTIYF. The CDR3 coding sequence is TGTGCCAGCAGTCTCCCGGGGGCTGGAAACACCATATATTTT.

Points on this clone: Other DNA sequences in the sample encode the same CDR3. CDR3 bases: TGTGCCAGCAGTTACTCGACAGGTGGCAATCAGCCCCAGCATTTT. Protein product: CASSYSTGGNQPQHF. The chain combines TRBV6-5 with TRBJ1-5; the D gene is possibly TRBD1 (6 bases). Trimming left V 0 bases short and J 2 bases short, with 8 bases between. The CDR3 is 15 amino acids. CDR1 and CDR2 from the germline V gene are MNHEY and SVGAGI.

The V gene is TRBV6-2 or TRBV6-3, the J gene TRBJ2-3, with a weak D call TRBD1 (5 bases). This CDR3 is 18 amino acids long. Germline-derived CDR1 and CDR2 are MNHEY and SVGEGT. The ends were cut back, 0 bases at V and 4 bases at J, with 20 bases in the middle. The CDR3 region is CASSYSSGTGLSSDTQYF. In DNA form, the CDR3 reads TGTGCCAGCAGTTACTCGAGTGGTACAGGATTGTCCTCAGATACGCAGTATTTT.

V gene TRBV4-1 combines with J gene TRBJ1-2; 12 bases line up with TRBD1. The CDR3 has 16 residues. CDR1 and CDR2 from the germline V gene are MGHRA and YSYEKL. Trimming took 4 bases from V and 3 from J; bases not matched to a gene: 6. The CDR3 reads CASSPAGQGAYYGYTF. CDR3 sequence (DNA): TGCGCCAGCAGCCCCGCGGGACAGGGGGCATACTATGGCTACACCTTC.

This rearrangement joins TRBV19 to TRBJ1-3; TRBD1 matches at 7 bases. Trimming removed 5 bases from V and 2 bases from J; junction bases left unmatched: 3. Germline V gene lookup returns CDR1 LNHDA and CDR2 SQIVND (reference sequence). The CDR3 has 14 amino acids. The CDR3, as DNA: TGTGCCAGTAGTGCAGGGGGAACTGGAAACACCATATATTTT. This gives the protein CASSAGGTGNTIYF.

This clone was detected a few times. The chain links TRBV2 to TRBJ1-1; D is unresolved. V dropped 4 bases and J dropped 3 bases, with 18 bases sitting between them. The CDR3 has 16 amino acids. The V gene's germline CDR1 is SNHLY and CDR2 FYNNEI. CDR3 bases: TGTGCCAGCAGTGTCCGCCGGACTGCTGACTACACTGAAGCTTTCTTT. Its protein is CASSVRRTADYTEAFF.

Only a few counts were recorded for this clone. The rearrangement links TRBV5-1 to TRBJ1-1, with D uncertain. CDR1 and CDR2 (germline): SGHRS, YFSETQ. Trimming stripped 0 bases from V and 10 bases from J, with 19 bases between. This CDR3 contains 15 residues. Here the CDR3 reads CASSLAGGRAWGAFF. As DNA, the CDR3 is TGCGCCAGCAGCTTGGCCGGAGGACGGGCCTGGGGAGCTTTCTTT.

The V and J genes are TRBV6-5 and TRBJ1-6, with a possible D match to TRBD1 (5 bases). The germline CDR1 and CDR2 sequences are MNHEY and SVGAGI. This CDR3 region has 14 residues. Trimming left V 4 bases short and J 6 bases short, with 10 bases between. The CDR3: CASSLQVINSPLHF. The CDR3 region has the DNA TGTGCCAGCAGTTTACAGGTTATTAATTCACCCCTCCACTTT.

The rearrangement joins TRBV18 to TRBJ2-1, with 8 bases matching TRBD2. Per the germline V gene, CDR1 is KGHSH and CDR2 is LQKENI. Unmatched junction bases numbered 7, after V lost 2 bases and J lost 7 bases. This CDR3 spans 15 amino acids. Here the CDR3 reads CASSPTGGALNEQFF. The CDR3 bases are TGTGCCAGCTCACCAACCGGGGGGGCTCTAAATGAGCAGTTCTTC.

The chain joins TRBV2 to TRBJ2-7; 7 bases are shared with TRBD1. Looked up from germline, CDR1 is SNHLY and CDR2 is FYNNEI. The junction had 9 bases not matched to a gene; V was cut back by 7 bases and J by 0 bases. This CDR3 is 15 amino acids long. The CDR3 DNA reads TGTGCCAGCACCCCCCGGGACAGCTACTCCTACGAGCAGTACTTC. It translates to CASTPRDSYSYEQYF.